This TCR beta chain came from a study of Tregs in tolerant kidney transplant recipients (dated by TCRdb to about 2019). Describing the broader study: Related donors were used in the transplants with nonmyeloablative bone marrow transplantation, and mixed chimerism was transient in the human trials. Once the B cell culture was finished, the cells were sorted into two populations: CD4+CD8-CD25+CD127- and CD4+CD8-4-1BB+CD40L-. Activated donor B cells were generated over about 10 days on irradiated CD40L-expressing 3T3 cells in the presence of cyclosporin A and IL-4. For approximately 15 days, sorted recipient Tregs were cultured with IL-2 and irradiated activated donor B cells, with a restimulation on day 11. Additional Treg samples were obtained from a roughly 3-day mixed lymphocyte reaction with belatacept, with some samples followed by a roughly five-day donor restimulation, before recipient CD4+CD25+CD127- cells were sorted. Antibodies distinguished recipient from donor cells when sorting primary belatacept mixed lymphocyte reaction cultures. Before combined kidney and bone marrow transplantation, this study identified donor-specific regulatory T cells using TCRbeta sequencing and then followed those same cells after transplant.

On the study overall, not on this receptor specifically: Because the study included only a small number of patients, the results must be confirmed in larger populations and under other immunosuppression protocols. PCR primers changed over time for some patients, so nucleotide-level comparison across those patients' samples was not possible. Biological reproducibility was not examined directly, but technical replication error appeared to be minimal. Donor-specific Treg expansion was found to exceed global Treg expansion in tolerant patients, suggesting antigen-driven rather than nonspecific expansion. Expanding Tregs with activated donor B cells appeared to identify the most biologically relevant and donor-specific TCRbeta repertoire.

Note on this clone: Its antigen specificity is not known. The sample holds no much larger clone one base away, and base qualities are not on file.

The cysteine opens and the phenylalanine closes a CDR3 of 14 amino acids. Here the CDR3 DNA is all that survives: 42 bases in frame from base 1. Trimming takes 6 bases off V and 6 bases off J; junction bases not matched to a gene: 11. The germline V gene (reference sequence) provides CDR1 GTSNPN and CDR2 SVGIG. Explained via the paper, the time point label denotes: blood sample drawn before combined kidney and bone marrow transplant. Several combined kidney and bone marrow transplant recipients from the ITN036ST trial were included as patients, and samples were available only from these trial subjects. Healthy control blood was processed to PBMCs with a Ficoll density gradient and then cryopreserved, whereas patient PBMCs were collected both before and after transplant. For TCRbeta CDR3 sequencing, genomic DNA was extracted from sorted cells using the QIAGEN DNeasy Blood and Tissue Kit. High-throughput TCRbeta CDR3 sequencing was carried out commercially through immunoSEQ, with PCR amplification with bias correction and internal controls included. As for the authors' bioinformatics: A unique productive TCRbeta sequence was defined by the CDR3 nucleotide sequence when primers matched, and otherwise by the CDR3 amino acid sequence together with the Vbeta and Jbeta genes. A sequence counted as donor-reactive if, in CFSE-low cells, the sequence had a frequency of at least 0.01% and was expanded at least 5-fold compared with unstimulated cells. Jensen-Shannon divergence, calculated on the top 100 TCRbeta sequences ranked by frequency, was used to quantify repertoire divergence. When a sample had multiple sequencing runs, each run was corrected for sorting error separately and the runs were then pooled. Held by TCRdb, this immuneACCESS table contains in-frame sequences only and omits some clones. Under half of the omission traces to an unresolved V gene where checked; the cause of the rest is unknown. The V and J calls and clone size were taken over from that table, and D and trimming were inferred from the DNA. This sample holds about 5,600 clones; around 89% were observed only once. The ten largest clones take up around 3.5% of the sample.

Recombination linked TRBV30 to TRBJ2-4, with 7 bases aligning to TRBD2. The TCR sequence derives from a human patient who received a combined kidney and bone marrow transplant. Sequenced material: Tregs from blood cultured with allogeneic cells, taken before the transplant. This receptor carries the CDR3 CACPRAGEGNIQYF. The nucleotide sequence reads TGTGCCTGCCCCCGGGCCGGGGAGGGAAACATTCAGTACTTC.